These 3 T cell receptor beta chains were all obtained from the same sample, sequenced in a study of T cells after posttransplantation cyclophosphamide. Libraries were prepared by immunoSEQ multiplex PCR; TCRdb keeps only in-frame clonotypes and omits some of them. This table holds some 5,700 clones, around 1.9% found once. Cyclophosphamide on days +3 and +4 followed busulfan-fludarabine conditioning and a marrow graft. The sample here was PBMCs, taken about 230 days after a stem cell transplant with posttransplant cyclophosphamide. Every receptor here comes from a male patient in his thirties who received an allogeneic stem cell transplant from a related donor, was CMV-positive, and had no GVHD. Some T cells may have come from the graft donor.

This clone was seen a few times. The chain couples TRBV18 to TRBJ2-1; 8 bases fit TRBD2. With 6 bases clipped from V and 8 bases from J, the junction kept 15 bases outside the gene matches. This CDR3 comprises 16 residues. Germline values: CDR1 KGHSH, CDR2 LQKENI. CDR3 protein: CASSPFSGGFGYEQFF. CDR3 bases: TGTGCCAGCTCCCCCTTCAGCGGGGGTTTTGGGTATGAGCAGTTCTTC. Together with reference TRBV18 and TRBJ2-1, the CDR3 gives the full variable domain: NAGVMQNPRHLVRRRGQEARLRCSPMKGHSHVYWYRQLPEEGLKFMVYLQKENIIDESGMPKERFSAEFPKEGPSILRIQQVVRGDSAAYFCASSPFSGGFGYEQFFGPGTRLTVL.

This clone showed up just a few times. The V gene is TRBV6-5, the J gene TRBJ1-1; possibly TRBD1 for D (6 bases). The V gene lost 7 bases and the J gene lost 1 base, with 13 bases spanning the gap. The germline V gene encodes CDR1 MNHEY and CDR2 SVGAGI. The CDR3 has 14 residues. The DNA for the CDR3 is TGTGCCAGCACCCAGGACAGACGGAACACTGAAGCTTTCTTT. This translates into CASTQDRRNTEAFF.

The chain combines TRBV7-9 with TRBJ2-5; TRBD2 matches at 14 bases. The CDR3 contains 18 residues. The trim removed 5 bases at V and 6 bases at J, leaving 14 bases unmatched. The germline gives CDR1 SEHNR, CDR2 FQNEAQ (reference sequence). CDR3: CASSPGLAGGRFGKTQYF. The CDR3 DNA reads TGTGCCAGCAGCCCTGGACTAGCGGGGGGTCGATTTGGAAAGACCCAGTACTTC.